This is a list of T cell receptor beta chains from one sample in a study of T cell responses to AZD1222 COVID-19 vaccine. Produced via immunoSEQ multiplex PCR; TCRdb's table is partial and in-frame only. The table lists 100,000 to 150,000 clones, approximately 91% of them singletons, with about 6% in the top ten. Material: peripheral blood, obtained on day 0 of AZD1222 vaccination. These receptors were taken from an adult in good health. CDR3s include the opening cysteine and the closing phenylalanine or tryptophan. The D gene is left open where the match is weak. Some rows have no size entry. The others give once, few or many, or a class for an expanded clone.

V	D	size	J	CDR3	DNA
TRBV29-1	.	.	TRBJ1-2	CSVITGTNYGYTF	TGCAGCGTAATTACAGGGACTAACTATGGCTACACCTTC
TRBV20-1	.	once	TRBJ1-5	CSASWGYSNQPQHF	TGCAGTGCTAGTTGGGGATATAGCAATCAGCCCCAGCATTTT
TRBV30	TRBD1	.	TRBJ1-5	CAWSGQENQPQHF	TGTGCCTGGTCAGGACAGGAAAATCAGCCCCAGCATTTT
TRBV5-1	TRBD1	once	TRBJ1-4	CASSDPGGSNEKLFF	TGCGCCAGCAGCGACCCAGGGGGCTCGAATGAAAAACTGTTTTTT
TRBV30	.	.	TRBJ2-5	CAWSVGINQETQYF	TGTGCCTGGAGTGTTGGCATAAACCAAGAGACCCAGTACTTC
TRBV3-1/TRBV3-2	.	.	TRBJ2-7	CASSYLSYEQYF	TGTGCCAGCAGCTATCTCTCCTACGAGCAGTACTTC
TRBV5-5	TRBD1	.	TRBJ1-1	CASSPPDRENTEAFF	TGTGCCAGCAGCCCACCGGACAGGGAGAACACTGAAGCTTTCTTT
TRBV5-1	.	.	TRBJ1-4	CASSLSTVNEKLFF	TGCGCCAGCAGCTTGAGTACAGTTAATGAAAAACTGTTTTTT
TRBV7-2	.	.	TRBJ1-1	CASSLNLGEAFF	TGTGCCAGCAGCTTAAACCTCGGTGAAGCTTTCTTT
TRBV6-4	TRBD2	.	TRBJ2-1	CASSDFPQRGEQFF	TGTGCCAGCAGTGACTTCCCCCAGCGGGGTGAGCAGTTCTTC
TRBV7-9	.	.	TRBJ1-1	CASSLVGRKTEAFF	TGTGCCAGCAGCTTAGTAGGGCGGAAGACTGAAGCTTTCTTT
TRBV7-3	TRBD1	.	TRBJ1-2	CASSADRGGYTF	TGTGCCAGCAGCGCAGACAGGGGTGGCTACACCTTC
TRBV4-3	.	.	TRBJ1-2	CASSQVRGTLYGYTF	TGCGCCAGCAGCCAAGTTCGGGGGACGCTCTATGGCTACACCTTC